The clone carrying this TCR beta chain was detected once. Germline lookup yields CDR1 SGDLS and CDR2 YYNGEE. The CDR3 extends over 15 amino acids. The trim removed 0 bases at V and 7 bases at J, leaving 8 bases unmatched. This table comes from immunoSEQ multiplex PCR, and its TCRdb copy is limited to in-frame clones, with some not included. The table lists some 77,000 clones, about 93% of them singletons. This record comes from a study of T cell changes during pregnancy in multiple sclerosis. The receptor was isolated from a female donor in good health, enrolled as a control in a pregnancy study. The sample here was peripheral blood, taken after pregnancy. The V gene is TRBV9, the J gene TRBJ2-7; 9 nucleotides line up with TRBD2. The CDR3 protein is CASSVEGGGAEEQYF. The CDR3 bases are TGTGCCAGCAGCGTAGAGGGCGGGGGGGCCGAAGAGCAGTACTTC.